This TCR beta chain derives from a study of T cells in localized non-small cell lung cancer. Some clones are missing from TCRdb's copy, which holds only in-frame ones; the method was immunoSEQ multiplex PCR. Of fewer than 8,000 clones listed, approximately 50% are singletons. Germline V gives CDR1 GTSNPN, CDR2 SVGIG (reference sequence). The length of the CDR3 is 14 residues. Trimming took 1 base from V and 4 from J, leaving 13 bases between them. Sample: lymph node tissue, taken before any cancer treatment. The sequence derives from a female donor older than 55 with stage I lung adenocarcinoma. This chain joins TRBV30 and TRBJ2-5; unclear D gene. In nucleotides, the CDR3 is TGTGCCTGGAGTGGGATAGACACCAGAGAGACCCAGTACTTC. Translated: CAWSGIDTRETQYF.